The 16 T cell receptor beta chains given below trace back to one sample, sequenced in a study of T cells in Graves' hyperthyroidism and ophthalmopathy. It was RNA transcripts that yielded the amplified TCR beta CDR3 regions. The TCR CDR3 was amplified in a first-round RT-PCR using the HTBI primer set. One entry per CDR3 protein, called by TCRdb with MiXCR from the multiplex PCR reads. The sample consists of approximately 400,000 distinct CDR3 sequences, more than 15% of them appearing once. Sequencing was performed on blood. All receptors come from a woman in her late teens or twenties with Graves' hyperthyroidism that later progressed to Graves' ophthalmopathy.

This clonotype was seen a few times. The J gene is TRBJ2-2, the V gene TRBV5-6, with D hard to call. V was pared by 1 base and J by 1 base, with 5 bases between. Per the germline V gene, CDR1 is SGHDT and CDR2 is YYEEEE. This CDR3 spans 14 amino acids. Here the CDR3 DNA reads TGTGCCAGCAGCTTGATCGGGAACACCGGGGAGCTGTTTTTT. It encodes CASSLIGNTGELFF.

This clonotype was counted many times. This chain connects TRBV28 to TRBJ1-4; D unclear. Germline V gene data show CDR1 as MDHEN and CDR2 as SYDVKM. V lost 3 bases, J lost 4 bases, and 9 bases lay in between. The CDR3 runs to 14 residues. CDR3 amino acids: CASSLWALNEKLFF. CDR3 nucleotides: TGTGCCAGCAGTTTGTGGGCCCTTAATGAAAAACTGTTTTTT.

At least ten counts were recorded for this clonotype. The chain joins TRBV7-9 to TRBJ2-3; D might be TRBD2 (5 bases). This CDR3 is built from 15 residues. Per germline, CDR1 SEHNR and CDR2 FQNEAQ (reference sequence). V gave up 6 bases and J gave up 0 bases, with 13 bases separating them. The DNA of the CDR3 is TGTGCCAGCAGTCATACTAGGACTAGCACAGATACGCAGTATTTT. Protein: CASSHTRTSTDTQYF.

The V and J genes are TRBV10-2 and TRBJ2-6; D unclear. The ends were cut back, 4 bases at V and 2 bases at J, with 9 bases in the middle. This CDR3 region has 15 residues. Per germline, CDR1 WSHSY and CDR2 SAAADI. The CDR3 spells CASSGISTGANVLTF. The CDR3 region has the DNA TGCGCCAGCAGTGGTATATCAACTGGGGCCAACGTCCTGACTTTC.

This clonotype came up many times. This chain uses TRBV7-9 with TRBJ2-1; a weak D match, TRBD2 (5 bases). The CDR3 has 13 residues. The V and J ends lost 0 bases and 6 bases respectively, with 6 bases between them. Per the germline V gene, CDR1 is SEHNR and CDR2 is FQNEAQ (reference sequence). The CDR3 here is CASSLAAGNEQFF. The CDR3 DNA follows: TGTGCCAGCAGCTTAGCCGCGGGCAATGAGCAGTTCTTC.

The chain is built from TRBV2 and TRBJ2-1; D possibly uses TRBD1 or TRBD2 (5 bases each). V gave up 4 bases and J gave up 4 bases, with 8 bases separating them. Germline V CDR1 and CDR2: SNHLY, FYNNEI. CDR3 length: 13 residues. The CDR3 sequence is CASSGGVYNEQFF. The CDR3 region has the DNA TGTGCCAGCAGTGGAGGGGTTTACAATGAGCAGTTCTTC.

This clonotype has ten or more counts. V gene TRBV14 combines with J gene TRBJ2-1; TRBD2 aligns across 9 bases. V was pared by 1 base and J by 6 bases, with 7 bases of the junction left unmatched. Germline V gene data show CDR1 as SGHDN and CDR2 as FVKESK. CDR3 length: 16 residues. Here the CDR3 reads CASSQVYSGSSNEQFF. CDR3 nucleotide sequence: TGTGCCAGCAGCCAAGTTTATAGCGGGAGTAGCAATGAGCAGTTCTTC.

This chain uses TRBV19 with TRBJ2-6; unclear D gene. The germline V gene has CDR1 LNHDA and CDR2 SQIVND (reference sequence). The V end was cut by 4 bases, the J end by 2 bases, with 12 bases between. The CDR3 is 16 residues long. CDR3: CASSTDGRAGANVLTF. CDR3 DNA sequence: TGTGCCAGTAGTACGGATGGGCGCGCTGGGGCCAACGTCCTGACTTTC.

CDR3 nucleotides: TGTGCCAGCAGCTTGTGGCCAAATCAGCCCCAGCATTTT. It yields the protein CASSLWPNQPQHF. The chain carries TRBV5-6 and TRBJ1-5; D is unresolved. V was trimmed by 1 base and J by 4 bases, leaving 6 bases between them. Germline V gene lookup returns CDR1 SGHDT and CDR2 YYEEEE. CDR3 length: 13 residues. Filled out from reference TRBV5-6 and TRBJ1-5, the complete variable domain reads DAGVTQSPTHLIKTRGQQVTLRCSPKSGHDTVSWYQQALGQGPQFIFQYYEEEERQRGNFPDRFSGHQFPNYSSELNVNALLLGDSALYLCASSLWPNQPQHFGDGTRLSIL.

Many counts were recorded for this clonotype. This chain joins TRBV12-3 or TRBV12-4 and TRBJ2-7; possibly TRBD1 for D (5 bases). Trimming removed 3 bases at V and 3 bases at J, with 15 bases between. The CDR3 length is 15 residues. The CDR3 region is CASSLGTGKYYEQYF. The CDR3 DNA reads TGTGCCAGCAGTTTGGGAACAGGCAAATACTACGAGCAGTACTTC.

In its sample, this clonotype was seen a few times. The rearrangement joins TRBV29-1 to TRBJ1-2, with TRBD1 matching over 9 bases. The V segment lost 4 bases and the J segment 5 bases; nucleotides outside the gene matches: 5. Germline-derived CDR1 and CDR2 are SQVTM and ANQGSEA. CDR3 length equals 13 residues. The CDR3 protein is CSVGDRGWYGYTF. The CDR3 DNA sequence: TGCAGCGTTGGAGACAGGGGGTGGTATGGCTACACCTTC.

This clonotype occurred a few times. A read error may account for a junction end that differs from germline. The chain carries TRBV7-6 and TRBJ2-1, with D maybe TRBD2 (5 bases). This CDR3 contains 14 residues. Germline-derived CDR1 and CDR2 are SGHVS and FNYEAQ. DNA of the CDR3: TGTGCTAGCAGCGAGCCCGGGGCCTACAATGAGCAGTTCTTC. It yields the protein CASSEPGAYNEQFF.

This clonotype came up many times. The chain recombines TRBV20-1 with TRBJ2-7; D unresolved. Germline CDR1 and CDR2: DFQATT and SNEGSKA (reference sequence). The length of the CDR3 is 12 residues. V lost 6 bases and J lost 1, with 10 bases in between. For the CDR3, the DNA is TGCAGTGCAGCCGACGAGTCCTACGAGCAGTACTTC. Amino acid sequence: CSAADESYEQYF.

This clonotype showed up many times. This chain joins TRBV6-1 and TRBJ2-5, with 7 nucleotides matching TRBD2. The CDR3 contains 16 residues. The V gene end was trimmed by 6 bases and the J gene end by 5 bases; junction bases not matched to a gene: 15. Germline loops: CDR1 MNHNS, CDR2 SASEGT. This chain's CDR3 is CASRDRLAVGSETQYF. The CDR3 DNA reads TGTGCCAGCAGGGACCGCCTAGCGGTAGGGTCGGAGACCCAGTACTTC.

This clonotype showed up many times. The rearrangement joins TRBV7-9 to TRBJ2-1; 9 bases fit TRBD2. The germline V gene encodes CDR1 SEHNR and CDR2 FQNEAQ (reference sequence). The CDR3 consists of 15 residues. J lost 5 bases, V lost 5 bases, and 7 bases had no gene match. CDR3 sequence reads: CASSARLADDNEQFF. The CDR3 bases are TGTGCCAGCAGCGCCCGACTAGCGGATGACAATGAGCAGTTCTTC.

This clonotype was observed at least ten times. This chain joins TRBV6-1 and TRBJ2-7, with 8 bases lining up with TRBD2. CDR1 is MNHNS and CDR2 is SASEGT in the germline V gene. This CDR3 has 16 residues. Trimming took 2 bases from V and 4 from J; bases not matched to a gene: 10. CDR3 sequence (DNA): TGTGCCAGCAGTGAAAGTGCGGGACTAGAAGTTTACGAGCAGTACTTC. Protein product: CASSESAGLEVYEQYF.